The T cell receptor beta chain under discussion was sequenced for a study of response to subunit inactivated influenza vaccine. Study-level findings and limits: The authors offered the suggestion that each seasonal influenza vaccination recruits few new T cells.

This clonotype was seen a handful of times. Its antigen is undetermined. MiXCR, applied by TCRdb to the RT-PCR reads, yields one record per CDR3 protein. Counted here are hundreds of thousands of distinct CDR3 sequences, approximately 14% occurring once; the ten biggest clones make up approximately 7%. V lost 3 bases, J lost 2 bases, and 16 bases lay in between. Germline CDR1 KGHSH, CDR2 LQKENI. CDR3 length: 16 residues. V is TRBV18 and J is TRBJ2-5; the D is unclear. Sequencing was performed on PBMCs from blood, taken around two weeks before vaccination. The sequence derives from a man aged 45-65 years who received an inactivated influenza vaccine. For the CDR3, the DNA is TGTGCCAGCTCACCCACACCGGCTAAGGTTCAAGAGACCCAGTACTTC. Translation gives CASSPTPAKVQETQYF.